This T cell receptor beta chain was retrieved from a study of cytomegalovirus exposure and HLA in healthy donors. The method was immunoSEQ multiplex PCR; TCRdb's version includes in-frame clones alone and lacks a portion of them. This table has 110,000 or so clones, 88% appearing once. CDR1 is SGHRS and CDR2 is YFSETQ in the germline V gene. This CDR3 is built from 15 residues. V dropped 5 bases and J dropped 5; count of bases not matched to a gene: 9. While the first cohort had over 650 subjects, the donors belonged to the separate validation cohort of about 120 subjects. Study results and limitations: Cytomegalovirus status, reportedly, was diagnosed with high specificity and sensitivity by the classifier. A later analysis found first-cohort TCR clusters tended to co-occur in the 90 to 150 validation repertoires.

Turning to this clone: Antigen specificity is unknown.

Sequencing was performed on PBMCs. The source of this sequence is a man between 18 and 35 years old in good health and CMV-seronegative. The V and J genes are TRBV5-1 and TRBJ2-2; 7 nucleotides match TRBD2. Written as DNA, the CDR3 is TGCGCCAGCAGTTTGTGGGAGGGCCGTACCGGGGAGCTGTTTTTT. Protein sequence: CASSLWEGRTGELFF.